What follows describes a single T cell receptor (beta chain). Antigen: not known. The template used for profiling TCR beta VDJ and CDR3 was genomic DNA. One entry per CDR3 protein results from TCRdb running MiXCR on the reads. The sample has around 400,000 distinct CDR3 sequences; around 72% are singletons. These data originate in a study of CD8+CD57+ T cells in acquired aplastic anemia. Study-level background: An average of 3.2 ug of DNA was obtained from sorted CD4+ and CD8+ cells. Overall study results and limits: Between the patient and control groups, CD8+ Simpson's diversity did not differ significantly.

V was shortened by 2 bases and J by 2 bases, with 15 bases between the two germline ends. Germline CDR1 is SGHNT and CDR2 is YYREEE (reference sequence). The CDR3 has 16 amino acids. The TCR comes from a human donor in good health, serving as a control. Sequencing was carried out using sorted CD4+, CD8+, or CD8+CD57+ T cells (not recorded which) from PBMCs. This sequence joins TRBV5-4 and TRBJ2-3, with a weak D call TRBD1 (6 bases). The DNA of the CDR3 is TGTGCCAGCAGCTTCGGGCTGGGGGCCTTCACAGATACGCAGTATTTT. Its translation is CASSFGLGAFTDTQYF.